This T cell receptor beta chain was observed in a study of glioma-infiltrating T cells. Study results and limitations: CDR3 overlap between tissue and blood was very small. Non-neoplastic patients had below-expected tissue-blood divergence, while all gliomas exceeded expectation.

Amplification of TCR alpha and beta CDR3 regions from RNA used iRepertoire nested multiplex PCR. TCRdb redid the calling of the multiplex PCR reads with MiXCR, one entry per CDR3 protein. In the table there are around 130,000 distinct CDR3 sequences, about 25% of which are singletons. This clonotype has a handful of counts. Its antigen is unidentified. The V segment lost 6 bases and the J segment 0 bases; nucleotides outside the gene matches: 8. The CDR3 has 15 residues. The germline CDR1 and CDR2 sequences are DFQATT and SNEGSKA (reference sequence). The V and J genes are TRBV20-1 and TRBJ2-3; 8 nucleotides align to TRBD1. The sample taken for sequencing was glioma tissue, nonneoplastic brain tissue, or PBMCs (not recorded which). The sequence was collected from a human donor with low-grade glioma or glioblastoma, undergoing nonglioma brain surgery, or in good health (not recorded which). The CDR3 DNA reads TGCAGTGCGCCTAGACAGGGGAGTAGCACAGATACGCAGTATTTT. Translating gives CSAPRQGSSTDTQYF.